This T cell receptor beta chain was sequenced for a study of T cell repertoires in cytomegalovirus infection. Unmatched junction bases numbered 4, after V lost 5 bases and J lost 4 bases. Germline values: CDR1 SQVTM, CDR2 ANQGSEA. This CDR3 region has 15 residues. TCRdb redid the calling of the reads with MiXCR, one entry per CDR3 protein. The sample consists of some 280,000 distinct CDR3 sequences, around 13% of them appearing once. This clonotype was counted a few times. The rearrangement links TRBV29-1 to TRBJ2-3; TRBD2 agrees at 15 bases. This clonotype was obtained from a human donor in good health (CMV status not recorded). Some clones in this sample may be carry-over from other donors' samples. Material: PBMCs. In DNA, the CDR3 is TGCAGCGTTTCCCGGACTAGCGGGAGGGCAGATACGCAGTATTTT. This sequence encodes CSVSRTSGRADTQYF.